What follows are 9 T cell receptor beta chains derived from one specimen sequenced in a study of PD-1 blockade in classical Hodgkin lymphoma. Libraries were prepared by immunoSEQ multiplex PCR; TCRdb keeps only in-frame clonotypes and omits some of them. The sample consists of around 19,000 clones, roughly 89% of them appearing once. All the patients suffered relapse after autologous stem cell transplantation, and brentuximab vedotin exposure differed. This specimen consisted of peripheral blood mononuclear cells (PBMCs), obtained before the second cycle of nivolumab. The receptor source for this set is a human donor with classical Hodgkin lymphoma.

The V call is TRBV7-9, the J call TRBJ2-5; 9 nucleotides agree with TRBD2. J was trimmed by 7 bases and V by 1 base; bases with no gene match: 10. The germline V gene has CDR1 SEHNR and CDR2 FQNEAQ (reference sequence). The CDR3 contains 16 residues. For the CDR3, the DNA is TGTGCCAGCAGCTTAGAGGCTAGCGGGGCTCCCGGGACCCAGTACTTC. It is translated as CASSLEASGAPGTQYF. The full variable domain, with the rest looked up from reference TRBV7-9 and TRBJ2-5, is DTGVSQNPRHKITKRGQNVTFRCDPISEHNRLYWYRQTLGQGPEFLTYFQNEAQLEKSRLLSDRFSAERPKGSFSTLEIQRTEQGDSAMYLCASSLEASGAPGTQYFGPGTRLLVL.

V usage is TRBV7-9 and J usage is TRBJ2-6, with no clear D. V lost 11 bases to trimming and J lost 0 bases, with 8 bases between them. Looked up from germline, CDR1 is SEHNR and CDR2 is FQNEAQ (reference sequence). The CDR3 is made up of 13 amino acids. Written as DNA, the CDR3 is TGTGCCCCCGGAAACTCTGGGGCCAACGTCCTGACTTTC. This codes for CAPGNSGANVLTF.

V is TRBV5-6 and J is TRBJ1-2; D ambiguous. V was clipped by 2 bases and J by 4 bases, with 6 bases between them. CDR3 size: 12 residues. Germline V gives CDR1 SGHDT, CDR2 YYEEEE. The CDR3 bases are TGTGCCAGCAGCTTACAGAGCTATGGCTACACCTTC. Translation: CASSLQSYGYTF.

V is TRBV7-9 and J is TRBJ1-2; D is unresolved. The CDR3 sequence is 14 residues long. Trimming cost V 5 bases and J 8 bases, with 18 bases left between them. Germline CDR1 reads SEHNR; CDR2 reads FQNEAQ (reference sequence). Here the CDR3 reads CASSPLGGVGGYTF. The DNA for the CDR3 is TGTGCCAGCAGCCCCCTAGGCGGGGTGGGAGGCTACACCTTC.

The V gene is TRBV7-8, the J gene TRBJ2-1, with 7 bases that match TRBD1. The germline CDR1 and CDR2 sequences are SGHVS and FQNEAQ. CDR3 length: 13 residues. The J segment lost 6 bases and the V segment lost 2 bases, leaving 1 base of the junction unmatched. The CDR3, as DNA: TGTGCCAGCAGCTTACCAGGGGGCAATGAGCAGTTCTTC. Its translation is CASSLPGGNEQFF. Supplemented by reference TRBV7-8 and TRBJ2-1, the full variable domain reads GAGVSQSPRYKVAKRGQDVALRCDPISGHVSLFWYQQALGQGPEFLTYFQNEAQLDKSGLPSDRFFAERPEGSVSTLKIQRTQQEDSAVYLCASSLPGGNEQFFGPGTRLTVL.

The chain links TRBV5-8 to TRBJ1-3; no firm D call. From germline, CDR1 is SGHTS and CDR2 YDEGEE. The CDR3 contains 15 residues. V was trimmed by 0 bases and J by 0 bases, leaving 7 bases between them. CDR3 region: CASSLGSSSGNTIYF. CDR3 bases: TGTGCCAGCAGCTTGGGGTCTAGCTCTGGAAACACCATATATTTT. Using reference TRBV5-8 and TRBJ1-3 for the parts outside the CDR3, the full variable domain is EAGVTQSPTHLIKTRGQQATLRCSPISGHTSVYWYQQALGLGLQFLLWYDEGEERNRGNFPPRFSGRQFPNYSSELNVNALELEDSALYLCASSLGSSSGNTIYFGEGSWLTVV.

The rearrangement joins TRBV19 to TRBJ1-6; 10 nucleotides match TRBD1. CDR3 size: 15 residues. Trimming at V came to 4 bases and at J to 9 bases, leaving 6 bases not matched to a gene. Germline CDR1 is LNHDA and CDR2 is SQIVND (reference sequence). CDR3 sequence (DNA): TGTGCCAGTAGTACGGGACAGGGGTTCGGTTCACCCCTCCACTTT. Translation gives CASSTGQGFGSPLHF.

J is TRBJ2-7 and V is TRBV7-9; tentatively, D is TRBD2 (5 bases). Germline V CDR1 and CDR2: SEHNR, FQNEAQ (reference sequence). V gave up 3 bases and J gave up 0 bases, with 9 bases separating them. CDR3 length equals 14 residues. The CDR3 loop reads CASSFLGSSYEQYF. The DNA of the CDR3 is TGTGCCAGCAGCTTCCTAGGGAGCTCCTACGAGCAGTACTTC.

The rearrangement links TRBV5-1 to TRBJ1-1; maybe TRBD1 (5 bases). CDR1 and CDR2 (germline): SGHRS, YFSETQ. V lost 0 bases and J 7 bases, leaving 13 bases between the germline ends. CDR3 length: 14 amino acids. In DNA form, the CDR3 reads TGCGCCAGCAGCTTGGTGGGGCAGTACTTTGAAGCTTTCTTT. Protein product: CASSLVGQYFEAFF. The full variable domain, with the rest looked up from reference TRBV5-1 and TRBJ1-1, is KAGVTQTPRYLIKTRGQQVTLSCSPISGHRSVSWYQQTPGQGLQFLFEYFSETQRNKGNFPGRFSGRQFSNSRSEMNVSTLELGDSALYLCASSLVGQYFEAFFGQGTRLTVV.